This TCR beta chain derives from a study of immune evolution from preneoplasia to lung adenocarcinoma. Study in general: HLA loss of heterozygosity: about 7% AIS, about 15% MIA, approximately 31% ADC, none AAH.

Between the mid-2010s and the late 2010s, patients underwent resection in Japan or China. Macro-dissection enriched premalignant or tumor cells before nucleic acid extraction. Using immunoSEQ multiplex PCR, the repertoire was profiled, and TCRdb retains in-frame clones only, with some absent. This table has 30,000 to 45,000 clones, 74% appearing once. This clone was seen more than once but under ten times. Material: FFPE invasive lung adenocarcinoma tissue. The receptor comes from a person aged 55 to 75 with lung adenocarcinoma.

DNA of the CDR3: TGTGCCTGGAGTGTACGGGGCCGGGGAAGCTACACCTTC. Translating gives CAWSVRGRGSYTF. The chain has TRBV30 and TRBJ1-2, with D perhaps TRBD1 (5 bases). The V end was cut by 0 bases, the J end by 9 bases, with 14 bases between. CDR3 length: 13 residues. Per the germline V gene, CDR1 is GTSNPN and CDR2 is SVGIG (reference sequence).